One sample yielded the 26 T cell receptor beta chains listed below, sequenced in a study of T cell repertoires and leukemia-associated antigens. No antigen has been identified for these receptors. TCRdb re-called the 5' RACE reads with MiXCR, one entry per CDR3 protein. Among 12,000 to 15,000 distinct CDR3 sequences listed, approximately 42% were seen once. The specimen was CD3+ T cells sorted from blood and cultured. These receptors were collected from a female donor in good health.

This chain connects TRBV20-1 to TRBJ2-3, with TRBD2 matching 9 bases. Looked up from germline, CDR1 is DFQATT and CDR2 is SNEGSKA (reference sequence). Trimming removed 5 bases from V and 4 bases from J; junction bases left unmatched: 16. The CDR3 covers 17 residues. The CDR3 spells CSAPRKAGGPRADTQYF. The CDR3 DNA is TGCAGTGCTCCTCGGAAGGCGGGAGGGCCTCGGGCAGATACGCAGTATTTT.

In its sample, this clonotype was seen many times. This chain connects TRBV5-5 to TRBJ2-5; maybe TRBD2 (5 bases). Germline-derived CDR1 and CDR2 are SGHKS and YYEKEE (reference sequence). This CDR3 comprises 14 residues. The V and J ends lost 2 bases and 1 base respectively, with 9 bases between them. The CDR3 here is CASSFGLIQETQYF. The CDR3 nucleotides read TGTGCCAGCAGCTTCGGACTCATCCAAGAGACCCAGTACTTC.

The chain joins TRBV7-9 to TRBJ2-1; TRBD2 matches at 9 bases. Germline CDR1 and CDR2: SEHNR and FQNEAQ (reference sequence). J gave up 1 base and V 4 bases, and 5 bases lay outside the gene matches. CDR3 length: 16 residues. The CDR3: CASSSSGILSYNEQFF. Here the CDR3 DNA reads TGTGCCAGCAGCTCTAGCGGGATCTTGTCCTACAATGAGCAGTTCTTC.

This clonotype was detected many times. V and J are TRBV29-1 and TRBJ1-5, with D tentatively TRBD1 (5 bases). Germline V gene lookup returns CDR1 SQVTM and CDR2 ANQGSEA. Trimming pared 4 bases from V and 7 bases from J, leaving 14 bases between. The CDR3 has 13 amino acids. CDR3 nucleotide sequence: TGCAGCGTTGTAGCGGGGGGTTCACAGCCCCAGCATTTT. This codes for CSVVAGGSQPQHF.

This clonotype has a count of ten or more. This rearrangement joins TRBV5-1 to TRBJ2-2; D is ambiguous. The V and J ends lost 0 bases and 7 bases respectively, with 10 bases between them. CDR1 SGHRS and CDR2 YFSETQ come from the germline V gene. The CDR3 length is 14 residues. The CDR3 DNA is TGCGCCAGCAGCTTGGCCGTGATCAGCGGGGAGCTGTTTTTT. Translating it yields CASSLAVISGELFF.

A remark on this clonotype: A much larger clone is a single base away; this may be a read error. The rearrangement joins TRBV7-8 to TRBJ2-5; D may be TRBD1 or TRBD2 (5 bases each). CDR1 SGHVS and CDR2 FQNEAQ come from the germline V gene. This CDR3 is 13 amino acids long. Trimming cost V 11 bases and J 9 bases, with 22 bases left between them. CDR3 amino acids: CACNLDWMGAQYF. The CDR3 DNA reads TGTGCCTGCAACTTGGACTGGATGGGGGCCCAGTACTTC.

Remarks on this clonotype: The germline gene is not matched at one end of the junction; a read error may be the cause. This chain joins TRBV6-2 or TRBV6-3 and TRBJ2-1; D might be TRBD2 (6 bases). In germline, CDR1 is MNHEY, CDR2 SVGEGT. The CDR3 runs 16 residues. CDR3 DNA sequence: TGTGTCAGCAGTTACTCAGAGGTAGCGGACCCCTACGAGCAGTTCTTC. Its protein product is CVSSYSEVADPYEQFF.

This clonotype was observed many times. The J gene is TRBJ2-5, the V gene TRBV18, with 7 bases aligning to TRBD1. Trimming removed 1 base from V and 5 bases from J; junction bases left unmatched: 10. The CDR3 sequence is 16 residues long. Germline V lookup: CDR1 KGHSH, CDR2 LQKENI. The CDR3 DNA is TGTGCCAGCTCACCACGGGTGAGACAGGGAACGGAGACCCAGTACTTC. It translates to CASSPRVRQGTETQYF. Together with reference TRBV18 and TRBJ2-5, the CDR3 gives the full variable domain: NAGVMQNPRHLVRRRGQEARLRCSPMKGHSHVYWYRQLPEEGLKFMVYLQKENIIDESGMPKERFSAEFPKEGPSILRIQQVVRGDSAAYFCASSPRVRQGTETQYFGPGTRLLVL.

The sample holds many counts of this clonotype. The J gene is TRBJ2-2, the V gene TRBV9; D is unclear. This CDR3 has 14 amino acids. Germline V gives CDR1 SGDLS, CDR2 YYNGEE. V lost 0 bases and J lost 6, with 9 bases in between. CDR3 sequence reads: CASSVGSAAGELFF. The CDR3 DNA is TGTGCCAGCAGCGTAGGGAGTGCAGCCGGGGAGCTGTTTTTT.

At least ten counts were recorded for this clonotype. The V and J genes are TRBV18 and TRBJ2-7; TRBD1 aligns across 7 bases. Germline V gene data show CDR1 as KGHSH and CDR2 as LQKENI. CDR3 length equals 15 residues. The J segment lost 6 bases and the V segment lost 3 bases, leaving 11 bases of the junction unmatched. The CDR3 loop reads CASSPDRRPWGEQYF. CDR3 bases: TGTGCCAGCTCACCGGACAGGAGACCGTGGGGCGAGCAGTACTTC.

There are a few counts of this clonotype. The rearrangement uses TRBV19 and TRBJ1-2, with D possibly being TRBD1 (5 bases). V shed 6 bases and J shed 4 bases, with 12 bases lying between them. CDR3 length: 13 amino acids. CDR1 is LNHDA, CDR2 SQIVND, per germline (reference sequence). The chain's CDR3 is CASRRQSSYGYTF. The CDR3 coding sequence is TGTGCCAGTAGAAGACAGAGCTCCTATGGCTACACCTTC.

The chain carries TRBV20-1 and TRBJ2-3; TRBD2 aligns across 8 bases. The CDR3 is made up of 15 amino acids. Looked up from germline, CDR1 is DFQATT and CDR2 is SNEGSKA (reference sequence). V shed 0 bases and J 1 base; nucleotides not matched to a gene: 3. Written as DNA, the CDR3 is TGCAGTGCTAGAGACGCGACTAGCGGCACAGATACGCAGTATTTT. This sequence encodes CSARDATSGTDTQYF.

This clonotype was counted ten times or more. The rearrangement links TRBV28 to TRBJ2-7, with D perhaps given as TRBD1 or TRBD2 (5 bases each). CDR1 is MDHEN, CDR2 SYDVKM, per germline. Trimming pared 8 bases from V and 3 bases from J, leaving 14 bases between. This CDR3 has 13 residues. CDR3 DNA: TGTGCCAGCCATTCGGGACCAAACTACGAGCAGTACTTC. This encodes CASHSGPNYEQYF.

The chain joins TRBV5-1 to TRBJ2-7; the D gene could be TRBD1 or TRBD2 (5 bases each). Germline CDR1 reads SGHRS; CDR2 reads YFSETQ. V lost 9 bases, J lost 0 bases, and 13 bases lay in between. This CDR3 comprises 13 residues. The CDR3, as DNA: TGCGCCACCTCTCCAGGGAGCTCCTACGAGCAGTACTTC. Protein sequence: CATSPGSSYEQYF.

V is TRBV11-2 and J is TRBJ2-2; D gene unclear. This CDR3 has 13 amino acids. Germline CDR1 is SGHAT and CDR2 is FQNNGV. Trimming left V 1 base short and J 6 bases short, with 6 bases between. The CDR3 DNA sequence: TGTGCCAGCAGCTTAGTTCGGCCCGGGGAGCTGTTTTTT. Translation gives CASSLVRPGELFF.

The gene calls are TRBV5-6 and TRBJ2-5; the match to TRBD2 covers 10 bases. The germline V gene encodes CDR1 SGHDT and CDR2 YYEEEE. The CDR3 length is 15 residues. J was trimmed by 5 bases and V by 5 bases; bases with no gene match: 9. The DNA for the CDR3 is TGTGCCAGCAGATCTCCGGGACTAGCGATGGAGACCCAGTACTTC. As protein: CASRSPGLAMETQYF.

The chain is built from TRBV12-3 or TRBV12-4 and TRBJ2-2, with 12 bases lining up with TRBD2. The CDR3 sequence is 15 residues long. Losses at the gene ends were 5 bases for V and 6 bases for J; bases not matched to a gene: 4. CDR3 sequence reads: CASSRASGRAGELFF. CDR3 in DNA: TGTGCCAGCAGTCGGGCTAGCGGGAGGGCCGGGGAGCTGTTTTTT.

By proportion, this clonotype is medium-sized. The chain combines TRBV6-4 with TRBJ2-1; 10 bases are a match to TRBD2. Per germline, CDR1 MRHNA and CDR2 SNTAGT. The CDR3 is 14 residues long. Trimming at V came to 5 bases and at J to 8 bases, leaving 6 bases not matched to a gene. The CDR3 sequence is CASSTSGEGHEQFF. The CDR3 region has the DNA TGTGCCAGCAGTACTAGCGGGGAGGGCCATGAGCAGTTCTTC.

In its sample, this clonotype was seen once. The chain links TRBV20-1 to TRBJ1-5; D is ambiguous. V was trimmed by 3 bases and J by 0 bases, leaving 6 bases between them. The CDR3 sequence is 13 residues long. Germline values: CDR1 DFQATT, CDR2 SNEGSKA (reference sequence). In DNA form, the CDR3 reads TGCAGTGCTAGCAAGGATAGCAATCAGCCCCAGCATTTT. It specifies CSASKDSNQPQHF.

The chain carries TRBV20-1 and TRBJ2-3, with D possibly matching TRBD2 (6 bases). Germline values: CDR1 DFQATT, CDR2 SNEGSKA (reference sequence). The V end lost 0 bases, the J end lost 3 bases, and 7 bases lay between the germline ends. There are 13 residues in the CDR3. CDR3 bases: TGCAGTGCTAGAGAGGCGGGGACAGATACGCAGTATTTT. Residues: CSAREAGTDTQYF.

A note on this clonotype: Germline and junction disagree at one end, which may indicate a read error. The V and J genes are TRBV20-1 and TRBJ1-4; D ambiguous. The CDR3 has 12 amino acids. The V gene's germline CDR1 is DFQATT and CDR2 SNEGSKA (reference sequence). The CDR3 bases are TGTAGTGCTAGAGCTCATTATGAAAAACTGTTTTTT. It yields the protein CSARAHYEKLFF.

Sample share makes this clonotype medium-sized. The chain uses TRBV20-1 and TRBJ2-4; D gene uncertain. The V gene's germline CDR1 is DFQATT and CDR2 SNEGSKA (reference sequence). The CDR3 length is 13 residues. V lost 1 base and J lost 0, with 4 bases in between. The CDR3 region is CSARAGAKNIQYF. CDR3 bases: TGCAGTGCTAGAGCGGGAGCCAAAAACATTCAGTACTTC.

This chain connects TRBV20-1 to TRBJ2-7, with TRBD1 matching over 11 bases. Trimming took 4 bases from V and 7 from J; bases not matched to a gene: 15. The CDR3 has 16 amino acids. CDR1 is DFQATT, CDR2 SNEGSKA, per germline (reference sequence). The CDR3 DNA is TGCAGTGCTAATGCCCCACCAGGACAGGGGGCGGTTGAGCAGTACTTC. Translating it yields CSANAPPGQGAVEQYF.

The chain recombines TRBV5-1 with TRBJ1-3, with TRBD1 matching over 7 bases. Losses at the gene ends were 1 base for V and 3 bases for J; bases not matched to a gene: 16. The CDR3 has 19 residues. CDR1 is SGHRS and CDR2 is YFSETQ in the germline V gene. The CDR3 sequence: CASSLWPGQLREDGNTIYF. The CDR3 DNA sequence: TGCGCCAGCAGCTTGTGGCCGGGACAGTTAAGGGAGGATGGAAACACCATATATTTT.

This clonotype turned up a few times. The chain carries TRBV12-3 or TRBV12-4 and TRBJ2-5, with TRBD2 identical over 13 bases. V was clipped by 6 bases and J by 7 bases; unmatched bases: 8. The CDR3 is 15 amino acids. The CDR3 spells CASSRTSGSRGTQYF. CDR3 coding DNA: TGTGCCAGCAGCCGGACTAGCGGGAGTAGAGGGACCCAGTACTTC.

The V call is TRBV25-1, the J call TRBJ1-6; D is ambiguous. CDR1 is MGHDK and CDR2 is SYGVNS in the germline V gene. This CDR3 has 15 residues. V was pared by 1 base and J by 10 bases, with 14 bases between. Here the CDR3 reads CASSEFGGRGSPLHF. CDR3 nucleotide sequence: TGTGCCAGCAGTGAATTTGGAGGGAGAGGGTCACCCCTCCACTTT.